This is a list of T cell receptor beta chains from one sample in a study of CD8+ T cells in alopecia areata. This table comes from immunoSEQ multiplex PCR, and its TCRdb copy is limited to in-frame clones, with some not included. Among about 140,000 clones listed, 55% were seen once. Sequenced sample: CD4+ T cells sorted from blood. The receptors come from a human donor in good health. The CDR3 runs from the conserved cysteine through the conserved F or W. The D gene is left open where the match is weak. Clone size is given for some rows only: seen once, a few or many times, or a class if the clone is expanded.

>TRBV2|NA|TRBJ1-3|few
TGTGCCAGCAGTTATAGAGTCCTTGGGGACATGAGCTCTGGAAACACCATATATTTT
CASSYRVLGDMSSGNTIYF
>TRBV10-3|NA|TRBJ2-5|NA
TGTGCCATCAGTCCGGGACGGACAGAGACCCAGTACTTC
CAISPGRTETQYF
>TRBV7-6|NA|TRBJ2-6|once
TGTGCCAGCAGCTTAGGGCTGGACCCTTACTCTGGGGCCAACGTCCTGACTTTC
CASSLGLDPYSGANVLTF
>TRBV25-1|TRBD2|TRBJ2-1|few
TGTGCCAGCAATCTAGCGGGCCCTTGGGATGAGCAGTTCTTC
CASNLAGPWDEQFF
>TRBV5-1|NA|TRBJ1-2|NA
TGCGCCAGCAGCTTAGCAGATAACTATGGCTACACCTTC
CASSLADNYGYTF
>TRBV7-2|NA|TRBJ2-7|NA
TGTGCCAGCAGCCCGGACTTTATCTCCTACGAGCAGTACTTC
CASSPDFISYEQYF
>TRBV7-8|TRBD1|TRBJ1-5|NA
TGTGCCAGCAGCTTGGTGCAGGGGGCTCAGCCCCAGCATTTT
CASSLVQGAQPQHF
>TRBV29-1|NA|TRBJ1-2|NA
TGCAGCGCCAGGGGTACTGGGCATGGCTACACCTTC
CSARGTGHGYTF
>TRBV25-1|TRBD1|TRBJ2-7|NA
TGTGCCAGCAGGAAGACAGGGGCGCGCGAGCAGTACTTC
CASRKTGAREQYF
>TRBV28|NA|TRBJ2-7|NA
TGTGCCAGCAGTAGCGGATCGGCCTCCACGTCCTACGAGCAGTACTTC
CASSSGSASTSYEQYF
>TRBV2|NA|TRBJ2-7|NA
TGTGCCAGCAGTGGGACAAGTGTTTCCTACGAGCAGTACTTC
CASSGTSVSYEQYF
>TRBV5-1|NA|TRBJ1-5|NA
TGCGCCAGCAGCTTGGGCCCGGGTCGACCCCAGCATTTT
CASSLGPGRPQHF
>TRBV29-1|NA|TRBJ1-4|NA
TGCAGCGTGGGCCCCGGTCGGGAAAAACTGTTTTTT
CSVGPGREKLFF
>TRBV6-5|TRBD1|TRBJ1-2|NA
TGTGCCAGCAGTATTGGACAGGGAGCCTATGGCTACACCTTC
CASSIGQGAYGYTF
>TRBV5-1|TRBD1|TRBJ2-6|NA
TGCGCCAGCAGCCAGGGACAGGGGGCTATGGGCTCTGGGGCCAACGTCCTGACTTTC
CASSQGQGAMGSGANVLTF
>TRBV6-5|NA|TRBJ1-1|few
TGTGCCAGCAGTTACCCTCAGGCGGGGTTCACTGAAGCTTTCTTT
CASSYPQAGFTEAFF
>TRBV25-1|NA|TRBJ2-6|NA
TGTGCCAGCAGTGGTGGCGGGGCCAACGTCCTGACTTTC
CASSGGGANVLTF
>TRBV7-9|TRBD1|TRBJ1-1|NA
TGTGCCGCCCGACGACAGGGTCTCACTGAAGCTTTCTTT
CAARRQGLTEAFF
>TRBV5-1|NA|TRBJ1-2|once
TGCGCCAGCAGCCGGACGACTGCCGTCAACTATGGCTACACCTTC
CASSRTTAVNYGYTF
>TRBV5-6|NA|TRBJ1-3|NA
TGTGCCAGCAGCTTGGACAGTATCTCTGGAAACACCATATATTTT
CASSLDSISGNTIYF
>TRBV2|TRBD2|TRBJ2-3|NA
TGTGCCAGCGGGGCGGGAGGACGCACAGATACGCAGTATTTT
CASGAGGRTDTQYF
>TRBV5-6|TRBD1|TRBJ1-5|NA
TGTGCCAGCAGCTCCCAGGACAGGGAGAATCAGCCCCAGCATTTT
CASSSQDRENQPQHF
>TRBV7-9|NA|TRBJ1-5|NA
TGTGCCAGCAGCTTAGGACAGGATTACAATCAGCCCCAGCATTTT
CASSLGQDYNQPQHF
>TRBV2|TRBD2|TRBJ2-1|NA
TGTGCCAGCAGGCAACTAGCGGCCTCCTACAATGAGCAGTTCTTC
CASRQLAASYNEQFF
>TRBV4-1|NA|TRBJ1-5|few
TGCGCCAGCAGCCAGATCGACCTCGGATTTAGCAATCAGCCCCAGCATTTT
CASSQIDLGFSNQPQHF
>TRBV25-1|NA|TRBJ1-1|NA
TGTGCCAGCAGTCGACAGATGGGAACGTCGGAAGCTTTCTTT
CASSRQMGTSEAFF
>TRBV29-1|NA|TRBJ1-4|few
TGCAGCGTTGAAGAATTGGGGCCTGGAAAACTGTTTTTT
CSVEELGPGKLFF
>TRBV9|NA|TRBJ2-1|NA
TGTGCCAGCAGCCTCGATCCTAGTCACTATGAGCAGTTCTTC
CASSLDPSHYEQFF
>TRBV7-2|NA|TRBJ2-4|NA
TGTGCCAGCAGCCTCGGGACAACGGCCAAAAACATTCAGTACTTC
CASSLGTTAKNIQYF
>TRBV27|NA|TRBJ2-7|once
TGTGCCAGCAGCCCCGCCGGGGCTCATACCTACGAGCAGTACTTC
CASSPAGAHTYEQYF
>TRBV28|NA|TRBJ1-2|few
TGTGCCAGCAGTTTACCCCCGGGACACGGCTATGATGGCTACACCTTC
CASSLPPGHGYDGYTF
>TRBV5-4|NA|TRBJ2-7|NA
TGCGCCAGCAGCTTCGGGAGCTCCTACGAGCAGTACTTC
CASSFGSSYEQYF
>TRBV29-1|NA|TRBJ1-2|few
TGCACCGTGGTCCCCGGTGACAGTGGCTACACCTTC
CTVVPGDSGYTF
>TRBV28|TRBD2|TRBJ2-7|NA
TGTGCCGCGGATACTAGCGGGAGGGCGGTCCACGAGCAGTACTTC
CAADTSGRAVHEQYF
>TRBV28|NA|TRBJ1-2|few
TGTGCCAGCAGCCCCACACCGTTCTATGGCTACACCTTC
CASSPTPFYGYTF
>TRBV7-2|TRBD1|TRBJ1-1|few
TGTGCCAGCAGCTTAGAACCGACAGGGGGGGCTTTCTTT
CASSLEPTGGAFF
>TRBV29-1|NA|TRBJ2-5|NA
TGCAGCGGTACAGGGGATAGCGGGACTATAGAGACCCAGTACTTC
CSGTGDSGTIETQYF
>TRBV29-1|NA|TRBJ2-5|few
TGCAGCGTCGCCTCGGGTCTTGGAGCGGTCCAAGAGACCCAGTACTTC
CSVASGLGAVQETQYF
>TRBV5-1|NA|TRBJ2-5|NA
TGCGCCAGCAGCTTGGAGGCAGCCCAAGAGACCCAGTACTTC
CASSLEAAQETQYF
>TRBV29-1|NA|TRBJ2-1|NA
TGCAGCGTTAAGATAGTAGCGGTGTACAATGAGCAGTTCTTC
CSVKIVAVYNEQFF